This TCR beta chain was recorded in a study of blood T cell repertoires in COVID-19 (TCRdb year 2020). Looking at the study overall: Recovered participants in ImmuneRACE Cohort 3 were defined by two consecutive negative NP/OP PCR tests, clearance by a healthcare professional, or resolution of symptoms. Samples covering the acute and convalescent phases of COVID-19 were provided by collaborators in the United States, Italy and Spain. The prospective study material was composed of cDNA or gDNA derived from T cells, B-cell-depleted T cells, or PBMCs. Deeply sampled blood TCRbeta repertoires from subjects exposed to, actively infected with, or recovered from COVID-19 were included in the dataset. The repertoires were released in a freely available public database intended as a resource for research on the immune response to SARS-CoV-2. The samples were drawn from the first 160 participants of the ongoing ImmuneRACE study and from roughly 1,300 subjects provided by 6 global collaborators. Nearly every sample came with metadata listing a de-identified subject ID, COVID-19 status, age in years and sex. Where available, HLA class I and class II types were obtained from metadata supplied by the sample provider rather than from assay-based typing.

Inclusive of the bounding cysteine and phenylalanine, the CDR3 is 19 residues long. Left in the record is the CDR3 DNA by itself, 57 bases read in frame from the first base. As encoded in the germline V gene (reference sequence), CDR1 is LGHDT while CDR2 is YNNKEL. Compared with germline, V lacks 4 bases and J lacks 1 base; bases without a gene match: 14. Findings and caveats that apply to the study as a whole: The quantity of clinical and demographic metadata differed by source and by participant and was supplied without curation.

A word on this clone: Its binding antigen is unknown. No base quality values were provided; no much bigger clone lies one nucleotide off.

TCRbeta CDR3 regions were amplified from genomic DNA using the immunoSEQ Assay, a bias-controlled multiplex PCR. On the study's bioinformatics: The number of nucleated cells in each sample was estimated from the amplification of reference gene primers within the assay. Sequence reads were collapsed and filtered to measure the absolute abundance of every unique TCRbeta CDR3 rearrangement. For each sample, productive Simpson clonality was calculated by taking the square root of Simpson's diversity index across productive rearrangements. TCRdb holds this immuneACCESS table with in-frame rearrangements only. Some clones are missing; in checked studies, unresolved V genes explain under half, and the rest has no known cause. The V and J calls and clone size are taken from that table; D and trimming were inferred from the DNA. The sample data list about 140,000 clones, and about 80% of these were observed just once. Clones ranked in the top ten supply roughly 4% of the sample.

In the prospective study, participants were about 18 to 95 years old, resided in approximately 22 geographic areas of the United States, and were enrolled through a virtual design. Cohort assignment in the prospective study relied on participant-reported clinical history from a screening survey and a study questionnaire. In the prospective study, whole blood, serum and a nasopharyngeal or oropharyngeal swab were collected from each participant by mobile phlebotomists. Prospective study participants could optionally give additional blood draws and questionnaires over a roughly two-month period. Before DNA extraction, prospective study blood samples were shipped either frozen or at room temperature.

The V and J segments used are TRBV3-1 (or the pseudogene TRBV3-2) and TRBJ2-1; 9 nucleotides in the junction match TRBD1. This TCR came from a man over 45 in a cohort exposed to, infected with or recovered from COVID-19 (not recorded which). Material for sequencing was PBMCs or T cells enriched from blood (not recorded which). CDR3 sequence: CASSPKPPKDRGSYNEQFF. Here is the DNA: TGTGCCAGCAGCCCAAAACCCCCGAAGGACAGGGGATCCTACAATGAGCAGTTCTTC.